This T cell receptor beta chain was documented in a study of blood T cell repertoires in COVID-19. Study information: The study drew acute and convalescent COVID-19 samples from the United States, Italy and Spain.

The germline V and J ends were trimmed by 4 bases and 0 bases, with 9 bases remaining between them. This CDR3 contains 14 residues. The germline V gene encodes CDR1 SGHDN and CDR2 FVKESK. Repertoires were generated with immunoSEQ multiplex PCR, while TCRdb's copy carries only in-frame clones and drops some. Among about 150,000 clones listed, 85% to 90% were seen once. Sequenced input: peripheral blood. This clonotype was sampled from a woman aged 40 to 50 with acute or convalescent COVID-19. The chain couples TRBV14 to TRBJ1-1; possibly TRBD1 for D (5 bases). The CDR3 is CASSLGPVNTEAFF. The CDR3 DNA sequence: TGTGCCAGCAGCCTGGGGCCAGTGAACACTGAAGCTTTCTTT.